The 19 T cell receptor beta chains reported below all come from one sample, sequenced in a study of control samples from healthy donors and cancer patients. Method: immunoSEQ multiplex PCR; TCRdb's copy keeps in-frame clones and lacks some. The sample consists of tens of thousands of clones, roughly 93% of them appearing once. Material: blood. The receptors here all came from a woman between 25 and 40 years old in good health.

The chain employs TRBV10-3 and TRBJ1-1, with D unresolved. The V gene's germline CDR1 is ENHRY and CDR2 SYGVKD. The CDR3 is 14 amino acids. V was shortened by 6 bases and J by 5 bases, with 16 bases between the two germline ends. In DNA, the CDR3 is TGTGCCATCAGAAATCAACGACGAGAGACTGAAGCTTTCTTT. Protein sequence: CAIRNQRRETEAFF.

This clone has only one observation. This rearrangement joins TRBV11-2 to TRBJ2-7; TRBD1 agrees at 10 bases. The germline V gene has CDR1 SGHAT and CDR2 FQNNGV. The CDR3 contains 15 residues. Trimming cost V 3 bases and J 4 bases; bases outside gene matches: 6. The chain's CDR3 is CASSLETGGGYEQYF. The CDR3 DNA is TGTGCCAGCAGCTTGGAGACAGGGGGCGGGTACGAGCAGTACTTC.

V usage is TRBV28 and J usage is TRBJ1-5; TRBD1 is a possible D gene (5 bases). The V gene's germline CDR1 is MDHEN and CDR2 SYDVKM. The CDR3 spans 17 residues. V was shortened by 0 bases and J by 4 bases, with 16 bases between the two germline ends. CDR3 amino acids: CASSLWALTGRNQPQHF. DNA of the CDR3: TGTGCCAGCAGTTTATGGGCCTTAACAGGAAGAAATCAGCCCCAGCATTTT.

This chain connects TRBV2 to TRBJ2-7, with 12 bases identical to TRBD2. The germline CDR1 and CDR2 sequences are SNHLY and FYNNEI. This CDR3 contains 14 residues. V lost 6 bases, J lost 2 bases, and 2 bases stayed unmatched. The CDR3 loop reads CASRTSGSTYEQYF. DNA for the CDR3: TGTGCCAGCAGGACTAGCGGGAGTACCTACGAGCAGTACTTC.

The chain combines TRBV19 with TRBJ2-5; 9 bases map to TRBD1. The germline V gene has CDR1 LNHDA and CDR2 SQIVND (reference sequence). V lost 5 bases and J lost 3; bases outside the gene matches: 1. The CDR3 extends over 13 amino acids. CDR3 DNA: TGTGCCAGTAGTGGGGACAGGGAAGAGACCCAGTACTTC. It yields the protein CASSGDREETQYF.

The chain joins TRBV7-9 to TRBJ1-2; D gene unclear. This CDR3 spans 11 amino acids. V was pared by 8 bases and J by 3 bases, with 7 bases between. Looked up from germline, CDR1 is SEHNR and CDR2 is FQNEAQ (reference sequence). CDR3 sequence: CASGTDYGYTF. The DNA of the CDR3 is TGTGCCAGCGGCACAGACTATGGCTACACCTTC.

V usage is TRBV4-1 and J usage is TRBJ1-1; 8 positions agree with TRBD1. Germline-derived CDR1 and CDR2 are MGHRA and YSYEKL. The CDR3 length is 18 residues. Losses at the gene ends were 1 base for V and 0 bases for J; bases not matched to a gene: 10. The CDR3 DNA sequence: TGCGCCAGCAGCCAAGGAGGACAGGGAGTGAAGGTGAACACTGAAGCTTTCTTT. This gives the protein CASSQGGQGVKVNTEAFF.

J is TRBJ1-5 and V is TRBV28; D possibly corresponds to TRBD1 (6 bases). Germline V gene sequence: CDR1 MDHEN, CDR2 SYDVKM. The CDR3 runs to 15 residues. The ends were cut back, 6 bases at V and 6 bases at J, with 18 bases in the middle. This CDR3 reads CASSPNGSGAQPQHF. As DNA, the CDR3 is TGTGCCAGCAGCCCAAATGGGTCAGGGGCTCAGCCCCAGCATTTT.

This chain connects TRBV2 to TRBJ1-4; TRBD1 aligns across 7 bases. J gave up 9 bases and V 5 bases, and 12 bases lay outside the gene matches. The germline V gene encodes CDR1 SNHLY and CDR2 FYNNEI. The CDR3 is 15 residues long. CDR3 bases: TGTGCCAGCAGTCTGACAGGGTGGTCAGTTAAAAAACTGTTTTTT. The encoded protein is CASSLTGWSVKKLFF. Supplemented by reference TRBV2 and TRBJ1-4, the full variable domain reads EPEVTQTPSHQVTQMGQEVILRCVPISNHLYFYWYRQILGQKVEFLVSFYNNEISEKSEIFDDQFSVERPDGSNFTLKIRSTKLEDSAMYFCASSLTGWSVKKLFFGSGTQLSVL.

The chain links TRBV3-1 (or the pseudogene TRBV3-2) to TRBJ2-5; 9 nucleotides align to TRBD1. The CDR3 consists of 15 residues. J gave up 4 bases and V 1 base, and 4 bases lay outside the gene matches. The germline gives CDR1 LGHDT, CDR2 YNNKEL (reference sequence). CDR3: CASSQVTGGVETQYF. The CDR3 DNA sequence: TGTGCCAGCAGCCAAGTTACAGGGGGCGTAGAGACCCAGTACTTC.

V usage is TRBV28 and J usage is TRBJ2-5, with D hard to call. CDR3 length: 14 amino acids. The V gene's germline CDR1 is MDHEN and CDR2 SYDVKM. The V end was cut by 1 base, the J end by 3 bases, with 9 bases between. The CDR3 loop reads CASSLSSRKETQYF. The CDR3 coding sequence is TGTGCCAGCAGTTTATCATCGAGGAAAGAGACCCAGTACTTC.

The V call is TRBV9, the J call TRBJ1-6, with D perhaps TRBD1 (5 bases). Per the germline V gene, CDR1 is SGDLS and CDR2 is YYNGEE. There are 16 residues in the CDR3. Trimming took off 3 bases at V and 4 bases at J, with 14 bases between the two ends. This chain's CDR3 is CASSGAAGGYNSPLHF. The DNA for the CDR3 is TGTGCCAGCAGCGGAGCAGCTGGGGGTTATAATTCACCCCTCCACTTT.

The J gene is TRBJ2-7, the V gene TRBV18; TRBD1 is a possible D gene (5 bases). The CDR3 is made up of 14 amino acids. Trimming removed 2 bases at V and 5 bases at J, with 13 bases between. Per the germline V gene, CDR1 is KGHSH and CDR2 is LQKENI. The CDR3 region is CASSPSRQPHEQYF. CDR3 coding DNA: TGTGCCAGCTCACCAAGTAGACAGCCCCACGAGCAGTACTTC.

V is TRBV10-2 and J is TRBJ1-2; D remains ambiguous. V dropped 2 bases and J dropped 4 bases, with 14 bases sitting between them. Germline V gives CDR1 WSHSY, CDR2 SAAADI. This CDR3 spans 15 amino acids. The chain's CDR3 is CASSEVGEARYGYTF. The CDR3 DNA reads TGCGCCAGCAGTGAGGTCGGTGAGGCGCGCTATGGCTACACCTTC.

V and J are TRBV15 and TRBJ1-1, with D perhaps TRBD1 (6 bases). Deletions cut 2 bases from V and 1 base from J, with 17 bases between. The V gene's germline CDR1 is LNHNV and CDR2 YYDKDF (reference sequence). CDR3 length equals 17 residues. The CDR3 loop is CATSRPYREAGNTEAFF. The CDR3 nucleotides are TGTGCCACCAGCAGACCCTACAGGGAAGCCGGGAACACTGAAGCTTTCTTT.

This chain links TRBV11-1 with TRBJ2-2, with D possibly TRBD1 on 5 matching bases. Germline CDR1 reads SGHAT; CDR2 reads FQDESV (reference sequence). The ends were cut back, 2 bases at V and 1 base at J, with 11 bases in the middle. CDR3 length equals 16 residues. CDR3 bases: TGTGCCAGCAGCTTAATTACAGGCTTGAACACCGGGGAGCTGTTTTTT. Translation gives CASSLITGLNTGELFF.

The CDR3 sequence: CASSQVDSRWQYF. DNA of the CDR3: TGTGCCAGCAGCCAAGTAGACAGCCGTTGGCAGTACTTC. V and J are TRBV14 and TRBJ2-7; TRBD1 might be the D (5 bases). In germline, CDR1 is SGHDN, CDR2 FVKESK. Trimming removed 1 base from V and 9 bases from J, with 13 bases in between. This CDR3 has 13 amino acids.

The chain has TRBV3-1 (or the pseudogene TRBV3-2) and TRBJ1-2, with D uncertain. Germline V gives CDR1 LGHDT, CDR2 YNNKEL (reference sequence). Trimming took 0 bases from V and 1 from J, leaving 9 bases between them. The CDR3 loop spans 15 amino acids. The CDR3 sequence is CASSQDLGSNYGYTF. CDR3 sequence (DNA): TGTGCCAGCAGCCAAGATCTAGGCAGTAACTATGGCTACACCTTC.

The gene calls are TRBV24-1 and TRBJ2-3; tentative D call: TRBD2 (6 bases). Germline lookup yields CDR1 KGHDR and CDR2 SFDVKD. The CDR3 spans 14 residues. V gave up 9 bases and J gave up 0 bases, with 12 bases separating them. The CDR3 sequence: CATSIGGSTDTQYF. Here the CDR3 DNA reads TGTGCCACCTCCATCGGGGGAAGCACAGATACGCAGTATTTT.